This TCR beta chain emerged from a study of monozygotic twins with inflammatory bowel disease. Findings and limits, study-wide: The inverse Simpson measure of TCRbeta diversity was lower in IBD patients than in healthy co-twins.

Germline V gives CDR1 MNHEY, CDR2 SVGEGT. The CDR3 is made up of 14 amino acids. Samples each yielded cDNA through eight separate reactions. Through template switching, UMIs that included a 6-nucleotide sample barcode were added. TCRdb re-called the 5' RACE reads, yielding one record per CDR3 amino acid sequence without DNA. The sample table includes under 200,000 distinct CDR3 sequences. Worth noting for this clonotype: Its target is unknown.

Sequencing was carried out using blood. This receptor was taken from a human donor with ulcerative colitis or Crohn's disease, or a healthy co-twin of an affected twin (not recorded which). This rearrangement joins TRBV6-2 or TRBV6-3 to TRBJ1-1; no DNA is available, so the TRBD1 call from TCRdb remains unchecked. CDR3: CASSRGQPGTEAFF.